These 19 T cell receptor beta chains originate from one sample sequenced in a study of follicular helper T cells after annual influenza vaccination. Time point given: 2014-2015 season, pre-vaccination. The method was immunoSEQ multiplex PCR; TCRdb's version includes in-frame clones alone and lacks a portion of them. The sample consists of 11,000 to 15,000 clones, roughly 86% of them appearing once. This specimen consisted of CXCR5- memory CD4+ T cells sorted from blood, obtained on the day of influenza vaccination. The receptor set was obtained from an adult who received the influenza vaccine.

This clone was detected only a few times. The chain carries TRBV5-1 and TRBJ2-7; D may correspond to TRBD1 or TRBD2 (5 bases each). The germline V gene has CDR1 SGHRS and CDR2 YFSETQ. CDR3 length: 15 amino acids. V dropped 4 bases and J dropped 3 bases, with 17 bases sitting between them. CDR3 loop: CASSPGPNEGYEQYF. The DNA of the CDR3 is TGCGCCAGCAGCCCGGGACCTAACGAGGGCTACGAGCAGTACTTC. The full variable domain, rest sourced from reference TRBV5-1 and TRBJ2-7, is KAGVTQTPRYLIKTRGQQVTLSCSPISGHRSVSWYQQTPGQGLQFLFEYFSETQRNKGNFPGRFSGRQFSNSRSEMNVSTLELGDSALYLCASSPGPNEGYEQYFGPGTRLTVT.

The chain uses TRBV4-1 and TRBJ2-1; TRBD2 aligns across 11 bases. V shed 4 bases and J 9 bases; nucleotides not matched to a gene: 11. Germline loops: CDR1 MGHRA, CDR2 YSYEKL. The CDR3 has 16 amino acids. DNA of the CDR3: TGCGCCAGCAGCCTCCTTGTAGCGGGGGGGAGTCGTGAGCAGTTCTTC. It yields the protein CASSLLVAGGSREQFF.

This chain uses TRBV29-1 with TRBJ1-1, with D tentatively TRBD1 (6 bases). V lost 4 bases and J lost 5, with 11 bases in between. This CDR3 region has 12 residues. Germline CDR1 is SQVTM and CDR2 is ANQGSEA. The CDR3 loop reads CSVANRATEAFF. The CDR3 nucleotides read TGCAGCGTTGCGAACAGGGCTACTGAAGCTTTCTTT. Together with reference TRBV29-1 and TRBJ1-1, the CDR3 gives the full variable domain: SAVISQKPSRDICQRGTSLTIQCQVDSQVTMMFWYRQQPGQSLTLIATANQGSEATYESGFVIDKFPISRPNLTFSTLTVSNMSPEDSSIYLCSVANRATEAFFGQGTRLTVV.

The chain combines TRBV18 with TRBJ2-1; the D gene is possibly TRBD2 (6 bases). With 4 bases removed from V and 8 bases from J, the gap between germline ends came to 18 bases. The CDR3 covers 15 residues. Germline CDR1 and CDR2: KGHSH and LQKENI. CDR3 amino acids: CASSRTGTRRDEQFF. The CDR3 DNA sequence: TGTGCCAGCTCACGCACCGGGACCCGGAGGGATGAGCAGTTCTTC.

The chain uses TRBV5-4 and TRBJ2-7, with 10 bases lining up with TRBD1. Germline CDR1 SGHNT, CDR2 YYREEE (reference sequence). The CDR3 extends over 18 amino acids. Losses at the gene ends were 5 bases for V and 0 bases for J; bases not matched to a gene: 14. This chain's CDR3 is CASSPVAPGQGSSYEQYF. DNA for the CDR3: TGTGCCAGCAGTCCCGTGGCACCGGGACAGGGGAGCTCCTACGAGCAGTACTTC.

The CDR3 spells CASSPLERGETQYF. Here the CDR3 DNA reads TGTGCCAGCAGCCCCCTTGAGCGAGGGGAGACCCAGTACTTC. The V and J genes are TRBV13 and TRBJ2-5, with a weak D call TRBD2 (5 bases). Trimming shortened V by 5 bases and J by 5 bases, and 15 bases separated the two germline ends. CDR1 and CDR2 (germline): PRHDT, FYEKMQ (reference sequence). This CDR3 is built from 14 residues.

The genes are TRBV6-9 and TRBJ2-7; D call uncertain. V lost 3 bases and J lost 2, with 8 bases in between. The length of the CDR3 is 13 residues. The germline gives CDR1 MNHGY, CDR2 SVAAGI. CDR3 amino acids: CASSYGPAYEQYF. The CDR3 DNA reads TGTGCCAGCAGTTACGGACCCGCCTACGAGCAGTACTTC.

This clone occurred a few times. The chain joins TRBV28 to TRBJ2-7; D uncertain. This CDR3 comprises 11 residues. The V gene lost 6 bases and the J gene lost 7 bases, with 10 bases spanning the gap. In germline, CDR1 is MDHEN, CDR2 SYDVKM. The CDR3 DNA reads TGTGCCAGCAGCCTTGTTCGGGAGCAGTACTTC. Protein sequence: CASSLVREQYF.

J is TRBJ1-2 and V is TRBV2; D possibly corresponds to TRBD1 (5 bases). Germline loops: CDR1 SNHLY, CDR2 FYNNEI. With 7 bases removed from V and 9 bases from J, the gap between germline ends came to 18 bases. The CDR3 contains 13 residues. For the CDR3, the DNA is TGTGCCAGCAAACCGGGACCTCTTTTGAGCTACACCTTC. Its protein product is CASKPGPLLSYTF.

The rearrangement links TRBV30 to TRBJ1-2; the D gene is possibly TRBD1 (6 bases). The length of the CDR3 is 13 residues. From germline, CDR1 is GTSNPN and CDR2 SVGIG (reference sequence). Between the trimmed V and J ends, which lost 5 bases and 2 bases, there was a span of 12 bases. In nucleotides, the CDR3 is TGTGCCTGGTCAAGACAGGTGAACTATGGCTACACCTTC. It yields the protein CAWSRQVNYGYTF.

The J gene is TRBJ2-3, the V gene TRBV28, with D perhaps matching TRBD1 or TRBD2 (6 bases each). Germline V gives CDR1 MDHEN, CDR2 SYDVKM. Trimming stripped 3 bases from V and 4 bases from J, with 8 bases between. The CDR3 covers 13 residues. CDR3 nucleotide sequence: TGTGCCAGCAGTTTGGAGGGGGCAGATACGCAGTATTTT. It translates to CASSLEGADTQYF.

The chain links TRBV28 to TRBJ1-1; no clear D. With 1 base removed from V and 10 bases from J, the gap between germline ends came to 13 bases. This CDR3 is built from 13 residues. Germline lookup yields CDR1 MDHEN and CDR2 SYDVKM. The CDR3 sequence: CASSLSAERLAFF. The CDR3 bases are TGTGCCAGCAGTTTATCGGCTGAGCGTCTAGCTTTCTTT.

The chain joins TRBV5-1 to TRBJ2-5, with unresolved D. Germline V CDR1 and CDR2: SGHRS, YFSETQ. V dropped 4 bases and J dropped 2 bases, with 12 bases sitting between them. The CDR3 is 14 residues long. The CDR3 loop is CASSDPPVQETQYF. CDR3 in DNA: TGCGCCAGCAGCGATCCCCCCGTTCAAGAGACCCAGTACTTC. Drawing the rest from reference TRBV5-1 and TRBJ2-5, the complete variable domain is KAGVTQTPRYLIKTRGQQVTLSCSPISGHRSVSWYQQTPGQGLQFLFEYFSETQRNKGNFPGRFSGRQFSNSRSEMNVSTLELGDSALYLCASSDPPVQETQYFGPGTRLLVL.

The chain combines TRBV2 with TRBJ2-1, with D unclear. Trimming took off 7 bases at V and 6 bases at J, with 10 bases between the two ends. There are 12 residues in the CDR3. Per the germline V gene, CDR1 is SNHLY and CDR2 is FYNNEI. CDR3: CASTPGPNEQFF. CDR3 nucleotide sequence: TGTGCCAGCACCCCAGGACCCAATGAGCAGTTCTTC.

The chain recombines TRBV9 with TRBJ2-3, with D perhaps given as TRBD1 or TRBD2 (6 bases each). This CDR3 spans 14 amino acids. The V gene's germline CDR1 is SGDLS and CDR2 YYNGEE. With 0 bases removed from V and 6 bases from J, the gap between germline ends came to 11 bases. Written as DNA, the CDR3 is TGTGCCAGCAGCGTAGCCTCGGGGGCGGATACGCAGTATTTT. Residues: CASSVASGADTQYF.

V is TRBV29-1 and J is TRBJ2-1; the D gene is possibly TRBD2 (6 bases). This CDR3 contains 14 residues. Germline V gene lookup returns CDR1 SQVTM and CDR2 ANQGSEA. Trimming removed 4 bases at V and 5 bases at J, with 15 bases between. The CDR3 coding sequence is TGCAGCGTTGGATCGGGGGATCTGGACAATGAGCAGTTCTTC. Its protein is CSVGSGDLDNEQFF.

This chain joins TRBV21-1 and TRBJ2-7; whether TRBD2, the table's D call, matches the DNA was not checked. TRBV21-1 is annotated as a pseudogene. The CDR3 runs to 15 residues. The CDR3 sequence is CASSKIARPIYEQYF. CDR3 sequence (DNA): TGTGCCAGCAGCAAGATAGCTCGACCGATCTACGAGCAGTACTTC.

The J gene is TRBJ2-3, the V gene TRBV18; tentatively, D is TRBD1 or TRBD2 (5 bases each). Trimming left V 6 bases short and J 2 bases short, with 15 bases between. The CDR3 contains 15 residues. Per the germline V gene, CDR1 is KGHSH and CDR2 is LQKENI. The CDR3 region is CASSWWGSPTDTQYF. CDR3 in DNA: TGTGCCAGCTCCTGGTGGGGGAGTCCCACAGATACGCAGTATTTT.

The chain combines TRBV5-5 with TRBJ2-7; possible D gene TRBD1, 8 bases. From germline, CDR1 is SGHKS and CDR2 YYEKEE (reference sequence). There are 16 residues in the CDR3. V gave up 2 bases and J gave up 1 base, with 16 bases separating them. DNA for the CDR3: TGTGCCAGCAGCTTCCTAGACAGGGGAGGGTCCTACGAGCAGTACTTC. This gives the protein CASSFLDRGGSYEQYF.